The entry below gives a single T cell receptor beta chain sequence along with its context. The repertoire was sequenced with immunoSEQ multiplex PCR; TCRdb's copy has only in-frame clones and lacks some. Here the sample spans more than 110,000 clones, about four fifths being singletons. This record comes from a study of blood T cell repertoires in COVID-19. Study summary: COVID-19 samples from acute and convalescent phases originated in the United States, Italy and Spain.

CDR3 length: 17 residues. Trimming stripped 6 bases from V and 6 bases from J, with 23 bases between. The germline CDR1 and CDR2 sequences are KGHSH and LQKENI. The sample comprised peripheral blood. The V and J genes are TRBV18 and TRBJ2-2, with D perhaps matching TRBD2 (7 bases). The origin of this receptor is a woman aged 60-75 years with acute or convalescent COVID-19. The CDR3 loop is CASSPYLGGRIAGELFF. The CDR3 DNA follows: TGTGCCAGCTCCCCCTATCTCGGGGGGCGTATCGCCGGGGAGCTGTTTTTT.